This T cell receptor (beta chain) came from a study of response to subunit inactivated influenza vaccine. A single record per CDR3 protein comes from TCRdb applying MiXCR to the RT-PCR reads. Of some 500,000 distinct CDR3 sequences detected, about 15% appear once; the ten largest clones hold 3% to 3.5%. This clonotype has a count of ten or more. Its antigen remains unidentified. Findings and caveats of the study: Authors suggested that a seasonal influenza vaccination recruits few new T cells each time.

Trimming removed 0 bases at V and 7 bases at J, with 12 bases between. Looked up from germline, CDR1 is DFQATT and CDR2 is SNEGSKA (reference sequence). The CDR3 runs 13 residues. Here the sequenced sample was CD4+ T cells sorted from PBMCs, taken less than 30 months after vaccination. J is TRBJ1-1 and V is TRBV20-1, with no clear D. The receptor was derived from a man between 50 and 75 years old who received an inactivated influenza vaccine. CDR3 nucleotides: TGCAGTGCTAGAGAGGGGAGGATTAGTGAAGCTTTCTTT. Translated, it gives CSAREGRISEAFF.